This T cell receptor (beta chain) was captured by sequencing in a study of cytomegalovirus exposure and HLA in healthy donors. 13 Jbeta primers and 60 Vbeta primers were used for the PCR. Libraries were prepared by immunoSEQ multiplex PCR; TCRdb keeps only in-frame clonotypes and omits some of them. The sample includes fewer than 200,000 clones, less than 90% of them seen just once. This clonotype was obtained from a girl younger than two in good health and CMV-seronegative. The material sequenced was PBMCs.

The CDR3 is CAWSEGLAGTNEQFF. CDR3 nucleotide sequence: TGTGCCTGGAGTGAAGGTCTAGCGGGAACCAATGAGCAGTTCTTC. V and J are TRBV30 and TRBJ2-1, with 9 bases fitting TRBD2. V dropped 1 base and J dropped 6; count of bases not matched to a gene: 7. CDR1 GTSNPN and CDR2 SVGIG come from the germline V gene (reference sequence). The CDR3 is 15 amino acids.